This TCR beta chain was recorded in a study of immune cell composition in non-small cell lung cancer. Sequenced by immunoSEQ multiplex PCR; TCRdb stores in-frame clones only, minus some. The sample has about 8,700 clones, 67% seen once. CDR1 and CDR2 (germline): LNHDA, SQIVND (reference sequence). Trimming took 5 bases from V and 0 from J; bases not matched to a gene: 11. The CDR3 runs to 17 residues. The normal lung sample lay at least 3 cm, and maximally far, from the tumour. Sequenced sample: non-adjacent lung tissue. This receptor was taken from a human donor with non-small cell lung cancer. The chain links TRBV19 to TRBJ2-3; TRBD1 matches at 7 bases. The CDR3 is CASSLMTGSPSTDTQYF. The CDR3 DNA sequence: TGTGCCAGTAGTCTTATGACAGGGTCACCTAGCACAGATACGCAGTATTTT.